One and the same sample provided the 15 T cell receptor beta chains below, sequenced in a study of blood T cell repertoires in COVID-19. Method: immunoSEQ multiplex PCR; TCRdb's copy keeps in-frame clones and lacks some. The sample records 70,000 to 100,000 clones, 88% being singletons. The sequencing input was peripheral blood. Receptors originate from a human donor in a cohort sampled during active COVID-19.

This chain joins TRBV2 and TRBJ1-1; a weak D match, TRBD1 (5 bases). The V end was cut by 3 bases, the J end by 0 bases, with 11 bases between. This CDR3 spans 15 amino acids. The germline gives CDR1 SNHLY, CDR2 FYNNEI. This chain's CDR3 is CASSDQTVLNTEAFF. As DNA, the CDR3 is TGTGCCAGCAGTGACCAGACAGTATTGAACACTGAAGCTTTCTTT.

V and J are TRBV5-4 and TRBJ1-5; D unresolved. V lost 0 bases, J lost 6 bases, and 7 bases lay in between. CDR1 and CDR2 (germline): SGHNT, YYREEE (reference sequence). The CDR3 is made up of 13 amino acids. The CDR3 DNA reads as TGTGCCAGCAGCTTGGACAGATCTCAGCCCCAGCATTTT. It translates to CASSLDRSQPQHF.

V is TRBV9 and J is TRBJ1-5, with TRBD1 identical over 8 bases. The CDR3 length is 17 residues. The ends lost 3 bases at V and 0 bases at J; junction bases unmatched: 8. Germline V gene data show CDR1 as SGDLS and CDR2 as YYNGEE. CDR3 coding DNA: TGTGCCAGCAGCGAACGGGACAGGCGTTATAGCAATCAGCCCCAGCATTTT. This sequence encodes CASSERDRRYSNQPQHF.

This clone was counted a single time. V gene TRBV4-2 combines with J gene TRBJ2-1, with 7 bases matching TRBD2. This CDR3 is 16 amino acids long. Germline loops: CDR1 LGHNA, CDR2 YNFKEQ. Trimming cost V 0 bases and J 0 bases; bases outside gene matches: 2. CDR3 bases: TGTGCCAGCAGCCAAGAGGGCGGGGGCTCCTACAATGAGCAGTTCTTC. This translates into CASSQEGGGSYNEQFF.

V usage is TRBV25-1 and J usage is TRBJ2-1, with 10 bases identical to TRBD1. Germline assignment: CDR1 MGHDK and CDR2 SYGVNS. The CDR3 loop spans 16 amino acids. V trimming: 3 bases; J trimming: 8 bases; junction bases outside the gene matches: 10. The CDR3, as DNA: TGTGCCAGCAGTGAGTCGACAGGGGGCATGTTCGATGAGCAGTTCTTC. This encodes CASSESTGGMFDEQFF.

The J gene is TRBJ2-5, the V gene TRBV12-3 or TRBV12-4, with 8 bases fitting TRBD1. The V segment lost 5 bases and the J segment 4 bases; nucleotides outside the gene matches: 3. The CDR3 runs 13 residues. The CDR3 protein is CASSNTGGETQYF. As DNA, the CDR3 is TGTGCCAGCAGTAATACAGGGGGAGAGACCCAGTACTTC.

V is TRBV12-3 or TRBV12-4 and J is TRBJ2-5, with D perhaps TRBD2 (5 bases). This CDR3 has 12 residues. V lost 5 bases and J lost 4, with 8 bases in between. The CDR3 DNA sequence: TGTGCCAGCAGTCCAGGAGGAGAGACCCAGTACTTC. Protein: CASSPGGETQYF.

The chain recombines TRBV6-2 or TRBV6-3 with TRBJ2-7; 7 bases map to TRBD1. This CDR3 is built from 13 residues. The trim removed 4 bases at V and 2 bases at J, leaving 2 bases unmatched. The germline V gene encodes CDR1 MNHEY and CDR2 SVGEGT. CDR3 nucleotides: TGTGCCAGCAGTTTGACAGGGACCTACGAGCAGTACTTC. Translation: CASSLTGTYEQYF.

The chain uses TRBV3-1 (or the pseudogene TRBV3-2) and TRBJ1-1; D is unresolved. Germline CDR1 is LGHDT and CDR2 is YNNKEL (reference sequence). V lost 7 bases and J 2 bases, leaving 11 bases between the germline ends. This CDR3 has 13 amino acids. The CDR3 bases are TGTGCCAGCACCATACGGGAAAACACTGAAGCTTTCTTT. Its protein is CASTIRENTEAFF.

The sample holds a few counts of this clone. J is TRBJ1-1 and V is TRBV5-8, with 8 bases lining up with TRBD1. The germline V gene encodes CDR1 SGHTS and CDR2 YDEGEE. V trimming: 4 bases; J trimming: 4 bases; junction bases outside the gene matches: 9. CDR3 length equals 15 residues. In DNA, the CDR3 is TGTGCCAGCAGCCACAGGACAGGGTCGGTCACTGAAGCTTTCTTT. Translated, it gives CASSHRTGSVTEAFF.

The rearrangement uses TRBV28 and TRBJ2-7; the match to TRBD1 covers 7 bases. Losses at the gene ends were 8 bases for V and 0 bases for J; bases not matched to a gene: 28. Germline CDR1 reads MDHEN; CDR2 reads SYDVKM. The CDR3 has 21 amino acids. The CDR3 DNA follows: TGTGCCAGCTCCTCGATCTCTCCTTCTCTTTCCCGGGACAGCCACTCCTACGAGCAGTACTTC. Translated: CASSSISPSLSRDSHSYEQYF.

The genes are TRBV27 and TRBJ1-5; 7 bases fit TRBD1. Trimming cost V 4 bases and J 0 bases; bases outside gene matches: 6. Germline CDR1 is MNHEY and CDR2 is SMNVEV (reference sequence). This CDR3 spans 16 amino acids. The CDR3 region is CASSSRGIYSNQPQHF. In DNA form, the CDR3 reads TGTGCCAGCAGTTCCAGGGGGATTTATAGCAATCAGCCCCAGCATTTT.

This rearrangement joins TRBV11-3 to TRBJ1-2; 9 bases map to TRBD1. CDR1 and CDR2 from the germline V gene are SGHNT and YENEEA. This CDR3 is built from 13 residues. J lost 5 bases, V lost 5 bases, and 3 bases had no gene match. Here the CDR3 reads CASSRTGAYGYTF. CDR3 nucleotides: TGTGCCAGCAGCCGGACAGGGGCGTATGGCTACACCTTC.

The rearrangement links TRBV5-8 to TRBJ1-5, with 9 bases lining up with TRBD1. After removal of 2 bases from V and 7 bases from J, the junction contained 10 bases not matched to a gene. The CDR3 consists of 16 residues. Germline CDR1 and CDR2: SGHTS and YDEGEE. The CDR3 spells CASSLPGTGRFQPQHF. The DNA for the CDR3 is TGTGCCAGCAGCTTACCCGGGACAGGGAGGTTCCAGCCCCAGCATTTT.

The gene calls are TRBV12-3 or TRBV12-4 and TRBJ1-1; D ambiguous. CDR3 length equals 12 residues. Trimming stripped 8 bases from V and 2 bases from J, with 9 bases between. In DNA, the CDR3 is TGTGCCAGCGGACGGGGAAACACTGAAGCTTTCTTT. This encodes CASGRGNTEAFF.